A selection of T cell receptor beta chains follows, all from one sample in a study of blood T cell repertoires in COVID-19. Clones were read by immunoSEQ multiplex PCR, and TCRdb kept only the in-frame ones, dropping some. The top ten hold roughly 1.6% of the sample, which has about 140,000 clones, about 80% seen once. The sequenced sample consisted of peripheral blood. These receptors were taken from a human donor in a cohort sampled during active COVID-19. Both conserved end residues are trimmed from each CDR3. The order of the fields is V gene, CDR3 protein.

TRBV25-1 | ASSEGLAYEQY
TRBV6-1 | ASSETGSSYEQY
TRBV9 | ASSMTVAPGELF
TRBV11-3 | ASSTAGDGQYSNQPQH
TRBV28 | ASSSGTGDVYGYT
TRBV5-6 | ASGSSYNEQF
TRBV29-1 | SVLGTSGYEQY
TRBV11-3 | ASSRGLAGVTGELF
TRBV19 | ASWEGPGTQGGTGELF
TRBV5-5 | ASRGPTSTDTQY
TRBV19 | ASSRTGNTEAF
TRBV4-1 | ASSQDPTGSWVYGYT
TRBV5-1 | ASSLELAGAYEQY
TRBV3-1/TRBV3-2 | ASSQTTLAIALHEQF
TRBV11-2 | ASSLDREGYPLH
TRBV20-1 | SASPRGFSYNEQF
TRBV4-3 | ASSQSGNIQY
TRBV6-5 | ASSTGLAIQDTQY
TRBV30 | AWTGDHDGYT
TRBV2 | ASKQVQGSGNTIY
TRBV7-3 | ASSLSGGPYNEQF
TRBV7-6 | ASRRVKGAETQY
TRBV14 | ASSQDRTGGKF
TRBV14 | ASSHWASGISSYNEQF
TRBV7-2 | ASSFVTGQYNEQF
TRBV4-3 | ASSQEGIGVEKLF
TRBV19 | ASSRETTRFYEQY
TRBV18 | ASSPAGDLTDTQY
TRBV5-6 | ASSYRSGSGEQY
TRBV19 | ASSIGQGANYGYT
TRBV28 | ASSLLSGKDTGELF
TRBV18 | ASRQGENTEAF
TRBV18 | ASSQISGQGKEKLF
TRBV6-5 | ASSGSVADTQY
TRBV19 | ASRLAGGPYEQY
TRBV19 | ATAMTGVLDTQY
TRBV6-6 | ASSYGPFDYGYT
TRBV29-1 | SVESREKLF
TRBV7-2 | ASSSSGQIPYGYT
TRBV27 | ASSLTGGRAVEAGYNEQF
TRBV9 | ASSRSDTGELF
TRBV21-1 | AARTAPIYEQY
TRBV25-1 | ASTNHPRTGELF
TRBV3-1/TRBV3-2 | ASSLQTGYNEQF